Presented here are 10 T cell receptor beta chains from one specimen sequenced in a study of T cell changes during pregnancy in multiple sclerosis. Using immunoSEQ multiplex PCR, the repertoire was profiled, and TCRdb retains in-frame clones only, with some absent. The sample consists of 78,000 or so clones, just over 90% of them appearing once. The sample in question was CD4+ T cells from peripheral blood mononuclear cells, obtained before pregnancy. The receptors derive from a female donor with multiple sclerosis, enrolled in a pregnancy study.

The chain is built from TRBV9 and TRBJ1-2; D not certain. Germline V lookup: CDR1 SGDLS, CDR2 YYNGEE. The CDR3 has 13 amino acids. Trimming shortened V by 3 bases and J by 7 bases, and 13 bases separated the two germline ends. The CDR3 nucleotides are TGTGCCAGCAGCGGGAGGGTATCTAGTGGCTACACCTTC. This gives the protein CASSGRVSSGYTF.

The chain links TRBV7-2 to TRBJ1-2; weak D call: TRBD1 (6 bases). Germline CDR1 SGHTA, CDR2 FQGNSA. The CDR3 spans 13 residues. V lost 6 bases to trimming and J lost 8 bases, with 16 bases between them. CDR3 nucleotide sequence: TGTGCCAGCAGTCGGACAGCCCAAGGAGGCTACACCTTC. It is translated as CASSRTAQGGYTF.

The chain links TRBV18 to TRBJ1-1; D unclear. The CDR3 runs 14 residues. The germline gives CDR1 KGHSH, CDR2 LQKENI. V dropped 1 base and J dropped 1 base, with 7 bases sitting between them. The CDR3 loop reads CASSPLIENTEAFF. The CDR3 nucleotides are TGTGCCAGCTCACCACTTATAGAGAACACTGAAGCTTTCTTT.

The rearrangement joins TRBV5-4 to TRBJ2-3; 13 bases match TRBD2. Looked up from germline, CDR1 is SGHNT and CDR2 is YYREEE (reference sequence). V trimming: 4 bases; J trimming: 1 base; junction bases outside the gene matches: 12. The CDR3 sequence is 19 residues long. Written as DNA, the CDR3 is TGTGCCAGCAGCCGACCCACGGTTACTAGCGGGAGGGGCACAGATACGCAGTATTTT. It is translated as CASSRPTVTSGRGTDTQYF.

The CDR3 bases are TGTGCCAGTAACCTAGGGGTAGCGGGAGGTACCGGGGAGCTGTTTTTT. This codes for CASNLGVAGGTGELFF. The chain couples TRBV19 to TRBJ2-2; TRBD2 agrees at 10 bases. The CDR3 has 16 amino acids. Germline assignment: CDR1 LNHDA and CDR2 SQIVND (reference sequence). J was trimmed by 5 bases and V by 7 bases; bases with no gene match: 10. The full variable domain, its missing parts supplied by reference TRBV19 and TRBJ2-2, is DGGITQSPKYLFRKEGQNVTLSCEQNLNHDAMYWYRQDPGQGLRLIYYSQIVNDFQKGDIAEGYSVSREKKESFPLTVTSAQKNPTAFYLCASNLGVAGGTGELFFGEGSRLTVL.

The chain has TRBV30 and TRBJ1-1; 9 bases are shared with TRBD1. This CDR3 is 17 amino acids long. V lost 0 bases to trimming and J lost 2 bases; unmatched junction nucleotides: 10. The germline gives CDR1 GTSNPN, CDR2 SVGIG (reference sequence). The CDR3 nucleotides read TGTGCCTGGAGTGTTTTGGGGACAGGGCAAGGTAACACTGAAGCTTTCTTT. This translates into CAWSVLGTGQGNTEAFF.

The CDR3 bases are TGTGCCAGCATATCAGTCACAGATACGCAGTATTTT. Amino acids: CASISVTDTQYF. The V call is TRBV7-9, the J call TRBJ2-3; no clear D gene. Germline CDR1 is SEHNR and CDR2 is FQNEAQ (reference sequence). The CDR3 contains 12 residues. Trimming took off 7 bases at V and 2 bases at J, with 7 bases between the two ends.

This clone has just one count. V gene TRBV9 combines with J gene TRBJ2-3; D is unresolved. Germline CDR1 reads SGDLS; CDR2 reads YYNGEE. The V end was cut by 0 bases, the J end by 0 bases, with 14 bases between. CDR3 length: 17 residues. The CDR3 sequence is CASSVGQSRLSTDTQYF. The CDR3 DNA reads as TGTGCCAGCAGCGTAGGTCAATCTCGGTTGAGCACAGATACGCAGTATTTT.

The V and J genes are TRBV9 and TRBJ2-5; 12 bases are shared with TRBD2. The CDR3 totals 18 residues. V lost 3 bases, J lost 1 base, and 10 bases stayed unmatched. Germline CDR1 and CDR2: SGDLS and YYNGEE. CDR3 in amino acids: CASSGDHPGLAGQETQYF. The CDR3 nucleotides are TGTGCCAGCAGCGGCGATCATCCGGGACTAGCGGGCCAAGAGACCCAGTACTTC.

This clone was observed a single time. This CDR3 reads CASSPGLASSYNEQFF. Written as DNA, the CDR3 is TGTGCCAGCAGCCCCGGACTAGCGAGCTCCTACAATGAGCAGTTCTTC. This chain uses TRBV9 with TRBJ2-1; TRBD2 matches at 9 bases. CDR3 length: 16 residues. Trimming cost V 4 bases and J 0 bases; bases outside gene matches: 5. Germline V gene data show CDR1 as SGDLS and CDR2 as YYNGEE.